The 13 T cell receptor beta chains in this list originate from one sample, sequenced in a study of OX40 agonist ivuxolimab in advanced cancers. TCRdb's copy holds only in-frame clones and misses some; the assay was immunoSEQ multiplex PCR. The table records 65,000 to 85,000 clones, around nine tenths of them present only once. The sample in question was CD4+ or CD8+ T cells sorted from blood, obtained in a trial of the OX40 agonist ivuxolimab. The receptors were gathered from an adult with an advanced solid tumor such as melanoma, head and neck, liver or kidney cancer.

V is TRBV11-3 and J is TRBJ2-3; 9 nucleotides match TRBD2. Germline lookup yields CDR1 SGHNT and CDR2 YENEEA. The CDR3 has 17 residues. With 2 bases clipped from V and 1 base from J, the junction kept 7 bases outside the gene matches. The CDR3, as DNA: TGTGCCAGCAGCTTACCCCCTATAGCGGGGGGCACAGATACGCAGTATTTT. Encoded protein: CASSLPPIAGGTDTQYF.

The chain couples TRBV21-1 to TRBJ2-7. TRBV21-1 is a recognized pseudogene. This CDR3 is built from 16 residues. Written as DNA, the CDR3 is TGTGCCAGCAGCAAAGTCCGGCAGGACGCCTACTACGAGCAGTACTTC. This codes for CASSKVRQDAYYEQYF.

This chain joins TRBV5-1 and TRBJ2-2; D possibly corresponds to TRBD2 (5 bases). The CDR3 is 15 residues long. V was pared by 2 bases and J by 0 bases, with 8 bases between. The germline V gene has CDR1 SGHRS and CDR2 YFSETQ. The CDR3 nucleotides read TGCGCCAGCAGCTTCCGGGAACCGAACACCGGGGAGCTGTTTTTT. Translated, it gives CASSFREPNTGELFF.

This chain links TRBV2 with TRBJ2-1; weak D call: TRBD2 (5 bases). Germline V gene sequence: CDR1 SNHLY, CDR2 FYNNEI. Trimming removed 7 bases at V and 0 bases at J, with 13 bases between. The CDR3 loop spans 15 amino acids. CDR3 coding DNA: TGTGCCAGCAAAGGGAGAACAAGCTCCTACAATGAGCAGTTCTTC. Translating it yields CASKGRTSSYNEQFF. The full variable domain, its missing parts supplied by reference TRBV2 and TRBJ2-1, is EPEVTQTPSHQVTQMGQEVILRCVPISNHLYFYWYRQILGQKVEFLVSFYNNEISEKSEIFDDQFSVERPDGSNFTLKIRSTKLEDSAMYFCASKGRTSSYNEQFFGPGTRLTVL.

CDR3 residues: CASSQNPGTAEAFF. The CDR3 region has the DNA TGTGCCAGCAGCCAGAATCCCGGGACGGCCGAAGCTTTCTTT. The rearrangement joins TRBV5-5 to TRBJ1-1, with D possibly being TRBD1 (5 bases). The ends were cut back, 4 bases at V and 8 bases at J, with 18 bases in the middle. Germline V gene sequence: CDR1 SGHKS, CDR2 YYEKEE (reference sequence). The CDR3 is made up of 14 amino acids.

The chain carries TRBV7-2 and TRBJ2-1; D not resolved. V lost 5 bases and J 0 bases, leaving 14 bases between the germline ends. The germline V gene has CDR1 SGHTA and CDR2 FQGNSA. CDR3 length equals 16 residues. The CDR3 reads CASSPSPKSSYNEQFF. The CDR3 nucleotides read TGTGCCAGCAGCCCTTCGCCGAAGAGCTCCTACAATGAGCAGTTCTTC.

The chain joins TRBV5-1 to TRBJ2-7, with D tentatively TRBD1 (6 bases). V was pared by 5 bases and J by 0 bases, with 18 bases between. Germline V gene data show CDR1 as SGHRS and CDR2 as YFSETQ. CDR3 length equals 16 residues. This CDR3 is CASSSHPRDISYEQYF. CDR3 DNA sequence: TGCGCCAGCAGTTCCCACCCCCGGGACATCTCCTACGAGCAGTACTTC.

This chain links TRBV6-5 with TRBJ2-7; 9 bases agree with TRBD1. The V gene's germline CDR1 is MNHEY and CDR2 SVGAGI. The CDR3 runs 15 residues. The V and J ends lost 7 bases and 2 bases, in that order; junction bases with no gene match: 9. The CDR3 loop reads CASITSQGAPYEQYF. CDR3 nucleotide sequence: TGTGCCAGCATTACCTCACAGGGGGCACCCTACGAGCAGTACTTC.

V gene TRBV6-4 combines with J gene TRBJ1-1; D not resolved. This CDR3 has 13 residues. Germline assignment: CDR1 MRHNA and CDR2 SNTAGT. Trimming took off 2 bases at V and 1 base at J, with 5 bases between the two ends. The CDR3 spells CASSDRPNTEAFF. In DNA, the CDR3 is TGTGCCAGCAGTGACCGACCGAACACTGAAGCTTTCTTT.

This sequence joins TRBV2 and TRBJ1-1, with D possibly matching TRBD1 (5 bases). Trimming removed 3 bases from V and 0 bases from J, with 8 bases in between. Germline CDR1 SNHLY, CDR2 FYNNEI. This CDR3 comprises 14 residues. CDR3 coding DNA: TGTGCCAGCAGTGACACAGGCCTGAACACTGAAGCTTTCTTT. This gives the protein CASSDTGLNTEAFF.

The chain links TRBV4-2 to TRBJ2-2; TRBD1 aligns across 7 bases. Losses at the gene ends were 1 base for V and 3 bases for J; bases not matched to a gene: 5. The CDR3 has 16 amino acids. Germline V gene data show CDR1 as LGHNA and CDR2 as YNFKEQ. CDR3 DNA sequence: TGTGCCAGCAGCCAAGGCAGGGGGATAGACACCGGGGAGCTGTTTTTT. This sequence encodes CASSQGRGIDTGELFF.

The V call is TRBV2, the J call TRBJ1-2, with D maybe TRBD1 (6 bases). Germline V gene sequence: CDR1 SNHLY, CDR2 FYNNEI. V was cut by 1 base and J by 7 bases, with 16 bases left in between. CDR3 length: 15 residues. In nucleotides, the CDR3 is TGTGCCAGCAGTGAAGGGGCGGGGGCGGCTGGTGGCTACACCTTC. As protein: CASSEGAGAAGGYTF.

As DNA, the CDR3 is TGTGCCAGCAGGACCGAAGGGCCCACAGATACGCAGTATTTT. The encoded protein is CASRTEGPTDTQYF. This chain links TRBV28 with TRBJ2-3; D unclear. Germline V lookup: CDR1 MDHEN, CDR2 SYDVKM. Trimming left V 6 bases short and J 2 bases short, with 12 bases between. This CDR3 has 14 amino acids. The full variable domain, rest sourced from reference TRBV28 and TRBJ2-3, is DVKVTQSSRYLVKRTGEKVFLECVQDMDHENMFWYRQDPGLGLRLIYFSYDVKMKEKGDIPEGYSVSREKKERFSLILESASTNQTSMYLCASRTEGPTDTQYFGPGTRLTVL.